This TCR beta chain was sequenced during a study of identical twins. The CDR3 covers 15 residues. Germline trimming cut 1 base from V and 2 bases from J; bases unmatched to any gene: 2. CDR1 is MDHEN and CDR2 is SYDVKM in the germline V gene. TCRdb redid the calling of the 5' RACE reads with MiXCR, one entry per CDR3 protein. The sample yields about 240,000 distinct CDR3 sequences, roughly a tenth seen once. Sequencing used memory T cells sorted from blood. This sequence was found in a man between 50 and 59 years old in good health. The chain couples TRBV28 to TRBJ2-5; 9 bases align to TRBD1. CDR3 protein: CASSLSGQGQETQYF. CDR3 bases: TGTGCCAGCAGTTTATCTGGACAGGGGCAAGAGACCCAGTACTTC.